Following are 25 T cell receptor beta chains from one sample sequenced in a study of CD8 T cells in ankylosing spondylitis. TCRdb called the 5' RACE reads again in MiXCR, with one record for every CDR3 protein. Counted here are 150,000 to 200,000 distinct CDR3 sequences, 18% occurring once; the ten biggest clones make up roughly 7.7%. Sequenced material: blood, either unsorted or a sorted T cell fraction (not recorded which). Receptors originate from a male donor with ankylosing spondylitis or in good health (not recorded which).

Turning to this clonotype: A much larger clone sits a single nucleotide away, making a read error possible. The rearrangement joins TRBV29-1 to TRBJ1-2; D remains ambiguous. The CDR3 totals 13 residues. V gave up 0 bases and J gave up 6 bases, with 11 bases separating them. Germline V CDR1 and CDR2: SQVTM, ANQGSEA. The CDR3 nucleotides read TGCAGCGTTGAAGATCCCCCTATCCATGGCTACACCTTC. It specifies CSVEDPPIHGYTF.

The V and J genes are TRBV19 and TRBJ1-5; D gene unclear. Germline CDR1 is LNHDA and CDR2 is SQIVND (reference sequence). The CDR3 runs to 15 residues. The V end lost 7 bases, the J end lost 1 base, and 14 bases lay between the germline ends. CDR3 protein: CASNNGRGSNQPQHF. CDR3 coding DNA: TGTGCCAGTAATAATGGGCGGGGAAGCAATCAGCCCCAGCATTTT.

This clonotype was picked up many times. This chain links TRBV15 with TRBJ1-6, with 8 bases lining up with TRBD1. Germline loops: CDR1 LNHNV, CDR2 YYDKDF (reference sequence). J lost 7 bases, V lost 1 base, and 3 bases had no gene match. The CDR3 has 15 residues. CDR3 sequence: CATSRADRVNSPLHF. In nucleotides, the CDR3 is TGTGCCACCAGCAGAGCGGACAGGGTGAATTCACCCCTCCACTTT.

This clonotype appeared many times. The CDR3 nucleotides are TGCAGCGTCGCGGGCCATTCGGACTATGGCTACACCTTC. Its translation: CSVAGHSDYGYTF. The chain recombines TRBV29-1 with TRBJ1-2; D not resolved. The CDR3 loop spans 13 amino acids. V was trimmed by 6 bases and J by 3 bases, leaving 14 bases between them. Germline V gene lookup returns CDR1 SQVTM and CDR2 ANQGSEA.

This clonotype was recorded at least ten times. This sequence joins TRBV6-1 and TRBJ2-5; D remains ambiguous. CDR1 and CDR2 (germline): MNHNS, SASEGT. The germline V and J ends were trimmed by 2 bases and 4 bases, with 8 bases remaining between them. The CDR3 has 13 amino acids. CDR3 sequence: CASSETEGETQYF. The CDR3 DNA sequence: TGTGCCAGCAGTGAAACCGAAGGAGAGACCCAGTACTTC.

This clonotype was observed at least ten times. The chain has TRBV10-3 and TRBJ2-5; D possibly corresponds to TRBD2 (5 bases). Trimming pared 9 bases from V and 5 bases from J, leaving 16 bases between. The CDR3 is made up of 13 amino acids. CDR1 and CDR2 from the germline V gene are ENHRY and SYGVKD. The CDR3: CAIAPGKEETQYF. Here the CDR3 DNA reads TGTGCCATAGCACCCGGGAAAGAGGAGACCCAGTACTTC.

This clonotype was seen a few times. The chain is built from TRBV12-3 or TRBV12-4 and TRBJ2-7; 8 nucleotides match TRBD1. J lost 0 bases, V lost 6 bases, and 7 bases had no gene match. There are 15 residues in the CDR3. The CDR3 reads CASSRTGTSSYEQYF. The CDR3 nucleotides read TGTGCCAGCAGCCGGACAGGGACGAGCTCCTACGAGCAGTACTTC.

The chain employs TRBV20-1 and TRBJ2-7, with D perhaps TRBD1 (6 bases). V was pared by 6 bases and J by 7 bases, with 13 bases between. This CDR3 has 11 residues. The germline V gene has CDR1 DFQATT and CDR2 SNEGSKA (reference sequence). CDR3 protein: CSAQTGREQYF. CDR3 bases: TGCAGTGCGCAGACAGGAAGGGAGCAGTACTTC.

CDR3 residues: CAISEAGGGTEAFF. CDR3 nucleotides: TGTGCCATCAGTGAGGCAGGGGGCGGAACTGAAGCTTTCTTT. The chain employs TRBV10-3 and TRBJ1-1; 8 bases agree with TRBD1. CDR1 is ENHRY and CDR2 is SYGVKD in the germline V gene. Unmatched junction bases numbered 4, after V lost 2 bases and J lost 5 bases. This CDR3 is built from 14 residues.

This clonotype was counted a few times. The rearrangement uses TRBV7-6 and TRBJ2-2; the D gene could be TRBD1 or TRBD2 (6 bases each). This CDR3 spans 14 amino acids. The ends were cut back, 2 bases at V and 6 bases at J, with 10 bases in the middle. Germline V lookup: CDR1 SGHVS, CDR2 FNYEAQ. As DNA, the CDR3 is TGTGCCAGCAGCTTATGGGGGGCTTCCGGGGAGCTGTTTTTT. Translation gives CASSLWGASGELFF.

The chain combines TRBV11-2 with TRBJ1-4; a weak D match, TRBD1 (5 bases). Per germline, CDR1 SGHAT and CDR2 FQNNGV. This CDR3 contains 14 residues. The V gene lost 4 bases and the J gene lost 7 bases, with 13 bases spanning the gap. The CDR3 is CASSSGVRGEKLFF. CDR3 nucleotide sequence: TGTGCCAGCAGCTCAGGTGTAAGGGGTGAAAAACTGTTTTTT.

The chain is built from TRBV25-1 and TRBJ2-3; TRBD2 aligns across 12 bases. Germline V gene data show CDR1 as MGHDK and CDR2 as SYGVNS. V was clipped by 6 bases and J by 6 bases; unmatched bases: 4. This CDR3 region has 14 residues. CDR3 region: CASRPGTSGDTQYF. For the CDR3, the DNA is TGTGCCAGCAGACCCGGGACTAGCGGGGATACGCAGTATTTT.

V is TRBV29-1 and J is TRBJ2-7; a possible D gene is TRBD1 (6 bases). Germline V CDR1 and CDR2: SQVTM, ANQGSEA. The CDR3 loop spans 14 amino acids. Trimming removed 0 bases from V and 7 bases from J, with 16 bases in between. For the CDR3, the DNA is TGCAGCGTTGAAGATTCGCAGGGGCTGGGTGAGCAGTACTTC. This codes for CSVEDSQGLGEQYF.

This chain links TRBV29-1 with TRBJ2-2; D call uncertain. This CDR3 contains 13 residues. Deletions cut 7 bases from V and 5 bases from J, with 14 bases between. The germline V gene encodes CDR1 SQVTM and CDR2 ANQGSEA. This chain's CDR3 is CSAYILSTGELFF. The CDR3 DNA is TGCAGCGCCTATATCCTGTCAACCGGGGAGCTGTTTTTT.

This clonotype was detected many times. This rearrangement joins TRBV24-1 to TRBJ2-1, with 7 bases matching TRBD2. This CDR3 has 12 amino acids. V shed 4 bases, J shed 10 bases, and the junction held 3 bases outside the gene matches. From germline, CDR1 is KGHDR and CDR2 SFDVKD. CDR3 in DNA: TGTGCCACCAGTGACCTACTAGCGGAGCAGTTCTTC. Residues: CATSDLLAEQFF.

This clonotype came up many times. The chain couples TRBV12-3 or TRBV12-4 to TRBJ2-5; 11 bases line up with TRBD1. The junction had 4 bases not matched to a gene; V was cut back by 5 bases and J by 5 bases. The CDR3 spans 14 residues. Here the CDR3 reads CASSRGTGGETQYF. The CDR3 coding sequence is TGTGCCAGCAGTCGTGGGACAGGGGGTGAGACCCAGTACTTC.

The genes are TRBV14 and TRBJ2-2; 14 nucleotides align to TRBD2. V lost 1 base to trimming and J lost 2 bases; unmatched junction nucleotides: 3. This CDR3 spans 18 amino acids. The germline CDR1 and CDR2 sequences are SGHDN and FVKESK. The CDR3: CASSQGLAGGPNTGELFF. The CDR3 bases are TGTGCCAGCAGCCAAGGACTAGCGGGAGGGCCAAACACCGGGGAGCTGTTTTTT. The whole variable domain, filled in from reference TRBV14 and TRBJ2-2, reads EAGVTQFPSHSVIEKGQTVTLRCDPISGHDNLYWYRRVMGKEIKFLLHFVKESKQDESGMPNNRFLAERTGGTYSTLKVQPAELEDSGVYFCASSQGLAGGPNTGELFFGEGSRLTVL.

This clonotype was recorded many times. The rearrangement joins TRBV20-1 to TRBJ1-5; TRBD1 matches 7 bases. The CDR3 is 14 amino acids. Unmatched junction bases numbered 8, after V lost 5 bases and J lost 4 bases. Germline V gene data show CDR1 as DFQATT and CDR2 as SNEGSKA (reference sequence). The CDR3: CSAGPDRVNQPQHF. The CDR3 nucleotides read TGCAGTGCTGGCCCCGACAGGGTTAATCAGCCCCAGCATTTT.

This clonotype was found many times. The chain uses TRBV6-1 and TRBJ2-5; unclear D gene. The CDR3 is made up of 15 amino acids. The germline V gene encodes CDR1 MNHNS and CDR2 SASEGT. Trimming shortened V by 5 bases and J by 4 bases, and 17 bases separated the two germline ends. CDR3 sequence: CASSPQNFRVETQYF. The CDR3 nucleotides read TGTGCCAGCAGTCCCCAGAATTTCCGGGTAGAGACCCAGTACTTC.

This clonotype was recorded many times. V gene TRBV10-3 combines with J gene TRBJ2-1; 14 bases are a match to TRBD2. The V gene end was trimmed by 6 bases and the J gene end by 5 bases; junction bases not matched to a gene: 0. CDR1 and CDR2 from the germline V gene are ENHRY and SYGVKD. The CDR3 runs 14 residues. The CDR3 spells CAIRGLAGDNEQFF. In DNA form, the CDR3 reads TGTGCCATCAGGGGACTAGCGGGAGACAATGAGCAGTTCTTC.

This clonotype was counted ten times or more. This sequence joins TRBV10-3 and TRBJ2-5; 11 bases agree with TRBD2. Per germline, CDR1 ENHRY and CDR2 SYGVKD. With V trimmed by 3 bases and J by 4 bases, 4 bases remained unmatched. CDR3 length: 15 residues. The CDR3, as DNA: TGTGCCATCAGTGATCTTAGCGGGAGGGCAGAGACCCAGTACTTC. It is translated as CAISDLSGRAETQYF.

This clonotype was counted between two and nine times. This sequence joins TRBV5-1 and TRBJ2-5, with D possibly TRBD2 on 6 matching bases. Trimming removed 0 bases from V and 5 bases from J, with 14 bases in between. Germline CDR1 is SGHRS and CDR2 is YFSETQ. The CDR3 has 15 amino acids. In DNA, the CDR3 is TGCGCCAGCAGCTTGGAGCACCGGGGGACGGAGACCCAGTACTTC. Protein product: CASSLEHRGTETQYF.

This sequence joins TRBV29-1 and TRBJ1-1; D is uncertain. V lost 7 bases and J lost 2, with 8 bases in between. The germline V gene encodes CDR1 SQVTM and CDR2 ANQGSEA. CDR3 length: 11 amino acids. CDR3 DNA: TGCAGCGGAGGGAAAAACACTGAAGCTTTCTTT. Translating gives CSGGKNTEAFF.

This clonotype was observed a handful of times. This chain connects TRBV6-6 to TRBJ2-5; 11 nucleotides align to TRBD2. The ends lost 4 bases at V and 12 bases at J; junction bases unmatched: 7. Germline V gene lookup returns CDR1 MNHNY and CDR2 SVGAGI (reference sequence). This CDR3 spans 13 amino acids. CDR3 DNA sequence: TGTGCCAGCAGTTCCGGGACTAGCGGTACAAAGTACTTC. Protein product: CASSSGTSGTKYF.

The chain carries TRBV2 and TRBJ1-6; TRBD1 matches 7 bases. The CDR3 has 17 residues. After removal of 6 bases from V and 4 bases from J, the junction contained 12 bases not matched to a gene. Germline V CDR1 and CDR2: SNHLY, FYNNEI. The CDR3 DNA follows: TGTGCCAGCAGGAAGGACAGGTCAGCCCGATATAATTCACCCCTCCACTTT. This translates into CASRKDRSARYNSPLHF.